This T cell receptor (beta chain) was identified during a study of T-cell reconstitution after alpha-beta-depleted transplantation in children. This clonotype was observed a single time. V was clipped by 0 bases and J by 6 bases, with 10 bases between them. Germline CDR1 MNHEY, CDR2 SVGAGI. The length of the CDR3 is 14 residues. TCRbeta library construction was performed incorporating unique molecular identifiers. One entry per CDR3 protein, called by TCRdb with MiXCR from the PCR reads. The sample lists roughly 120,000 distinct CDR3 sequences; roughly 23% were seen once. The chain recombines TRBV6-5 with TRBJ2-3, with D unclear. This TCR came from a male patient aged 2 to 9 who had a stem cell transplant for chronic granulomatous disease, so the T cells may come from the graft donor. Sequenced here: PBMCs, mostly from graft donor cells, sampled 180 days after TCRalphabeta/CD19-depleted stem cell transplant. Here the CDR3 DNA reads TGTGCCAGCAGTTACTCGATTTTACAGGATACGCAGTATTTT. Amino acid sequence: CASSYSILQDTQYF.